Below, 18 T cell receptor beta chains from the same sample are listed, as sequenced in a study of T cell responses to AZD1222 COVID-19 vaccine. TCRdb's copy holds only in-frame clones and misses some; the assay was immunoSEQ multiplex PCR. The table lists 75,000 to 100,000 clones, nearly 90% of them singletons. Sample: peripheral blood, taken on day 0 of AZD1222 vaccination. Every receptor here comes from an adult in good health.

CDR3 nucleotide sequence: TGTGCCAGCAGTTCTACGACAGGGGGGAAAGCTGAAGCTTTCTTT. Protein sequence: CASSSTTGGKAEAFF. The rearrangement joins TRBV6-5 to TRBJ1-1; 9 nucleotides agree with TRBD1. J was trimmed by 6 bases and V by 4 bases; bases with no gene match: 9. The germline V gene has CDR1 MNHEY and CDR2 SVGAGI. This CDR3 is built from 15 residues.

Comments on this clone: An end of the junction does not agree with germline; a read error may underlie this. CDR3 in DNA: TGCAGTGCTACCCCAGGAGAGCGATTAAACTTC. Translation gives CSATPGERLNF. The V and J genes are TRBV20-1 and TRBJ1-2; D gene ambiguous. The CDR3 spans 11 residues. Germline CDR1 DFQATT, CDR2 SNEGSKA (reference sequence).

The chain recombines TRBV19 with TRBJ1-4, with a possible D match to TRBD1 (5 bases). CDR3 length: 16 residues. CDR1 is LNHDA and CDR2 is SQIVND in the germline V gene (reference sequence). The V gene lost 5 bases and the J gene lost 5 bases, with 18 bases spanning the gap. CDR3: CASSLTPGRANEKLFF. CDR3 coding DNA: TGTGCCAGTAGTCTAACCCCGGGGCGTGCCAATGAAAAACTGTTTTTT.

This chain joins TRBV5-8 and TRBJ2-7; D uncertain. Between the trimmed V and J ends, which lost 0 bases and 7 bases, there was a span of 11 bases. CDR3 length equals 13 residues. Germline CDR1 reads SGHTS; CDR2 reads YDEGEE. The CDR3 region has the DNA TGTGCCAGCAGCTTGGTATCCCACGGGGAGCAGTACTTC. Amino acids: CASSLVSHGEQYF.

This chain connects TRBV12-3 or TRBV12-4 to TRBJ1-2; D is unclear. Trimming pared 3 bases from V and 0 bases from J, leaving 5 bases between. This CDR3 has 13 residues. The CDR3 sequence is CASSLVANYGYTF. CDR3 sequence (DNA): TGTGCCAGCAGTTTGGTAGCTAACTATGGCTACACCTTC.

The genes are TRBV28 and TRBJ1-1, with TRBD1 as a possible D gene (6 bases). The V gene lost 4 bases and the J gene lost 0 bases, with 15 bases spanning the gap. The length of the CDR3 is 16 residues. From germline, CDR1 is MDHEN and CDR2 SYDVKM. The CDR3 coding sequence is TGTGCCAGCAGTTCGTTAGCAGGGGCGGTGAACACTGAAGCTTTCTTT. Protein sequence: CASSSLAGAVNTEAFF.

This chain connects TRBV5-6 to TRBJ1-5; 11 bases map to TRBD1. From germline, CDR1 is SGHDT and CDR2 YYEEEE. The junction had 3 bases not matched to a gene; V was cut back by 0 bases and J by 7 bases. The CDR3 runs to 15 residues. DNA for the CDR3: TGTGCCAGCAGCTTGGGGACAGGGGGCGGACAGCCCCAGCATTTT. Protein: CASSLGTGGGQPQHF.

The chain joins TRBV5-1 to TRBJ2-7, with D uncertain. Germline V gene data show CDR1 as SGHRS and CDR2 as YFSETQ. The V gene lost 3 bases and the J gene lost 0 bases, with 10 bases spanning the gap. The length of the CDR3 is 14 residues. In nucleotides, the CDR3 is TGCGCCAGCAGCTCTGGGGTAACCTCCTACGAGCAGTACTTC. Translation: CASSSGVTSYEQYF. The full variable domain, its missing parts supplied by reference TRBV5-1 and TRBJ2-7, is KAGVTQTPRYLIKTRGQQVTLSCSPISGHRSVSWYQQTPGQGLQFLFEYFSETQRNKGNFPGRFSGRQFSNSRSEMNVSTLELGDSALYLCASSSGVTSYEQYFGPGTRLTVT.

The chain links TRBV7-2 to TRBJ2-7, with D possibly being TRBD1 or TRBD2 (5 bases each). Trimming cost V 7 bases and J 3 bases, with 22 bases left between them. There are 16 residues in the CDR3. From germline, CDR1 is SGHTA and CDR2 FQGNSA. CDR3 DNA sequence: TGTGCCAGCAACCTAATCGGGGCAGGGACCCACTACGAGCAGTACTTC. Translating gives CASNLIGAGTHYEQYF.

The chain is built from TRBV7-9 and TRBJ1-1; possibly TRBD1 for D (6 bases). Germline CDR1 and CDR2: SEHNR and FQNEAQ (reference sequence). Trimming removed 5 bases at V and 3 bases at J, with 16 bases between. The CDR3 consists of 15 residues. CDR3 loop: CASSPRRGGDTEAFF. The CDR3 region has the DNA TGTGCCAGCAGCCCACGCCGAGGGGGGGACACTGAAGCTTTCTTT.

This clone has a single count. The chain has TRBV6-5 and TRBJ1-5; D remains unclear. Germline V lookup: CDR1 MNHEY, CDR2 SVGAGI. The CDR3 length is 13 residues. V shed 6 bases and J shed 6 bases, with 12 bases lying between them. The DNA for the CDR3 is TGTGCCAGCAGGGACTACGCGGGTCAGCCCCAGCATTTT. It yields the protein CASRDYAGQPQHF.

This chain links TRBV7-9 with TRBJ2-3; D gene ambiguous. The CDR3 totals 14 residues. Deletions cut 5 bases from V and 6 bases from J, with 15 bases between. Germline CDR1 and CDR2: SEHNR and FQNEAQ (reference sequence). The CDR3 reads CASSPPTQADTQYF. CDR3 bases: TGTGCCAGCAGCCCACCAACTCAGGCTGATACGCAGTATTTT. The complete variable domain, with remaining parts taken from reference TRBV7-9 and TRBJ2-3, reads DTGVSQNPRHKITKRGQNVTFRCDPISEHNRLYWYRQTLGQGPEFLTYFQNEAQLEKSRLLSDRFSAERPKGSFSTLEIQRTEQGDSAMYLCASSPPTQADTQYFGPGTRLTVL.

The J gene is TRBJ1-3, the V gene TRBV12-5; 7 bases align to TRBD1. Looked up from germline, CDR1 is LGHNT and CDR2 is FRNRAP. Germline trimming cut 5 bases from V and 3 bases from J; bases unmatched to any gene: 1. This CDR3 spans 13 amino acids. The DNA for the CDR3 is TGTGCTAGTGGTCAGGGGGGTGGAAACACCATATATTTT. It translates to CASGQGGGNTIYF. Using reference TRBV12-5 and TRBJ1-3 for the parts outside the CDR3, the full variable domain is DARVTQTPRHKVTEMGQEVTMRCQPILGHNTVFWYRQTMMQGLELLAYFRNRAPLDDSGMPKDRFSAEMPDATLATLKIQPSEPRDSAVYFCASGQGGGNTIYFGEGSWLTVV.

CDR3 sequence (DNA): TGTGCCAGCAGCGTAGAAAGGACCGGGGTTATATATGGCTACACCTTC. Translated: CASSVERTGVIYGYTF. V gene TRBV9 combines with J gene TRBJ1-2; D is uncertain. Germline V CDR1 and CDR2: SGDLS, YYNGEE. The CDR3 is 16 residues long. V was shortened by 0 bases and J by 5 bases, with 17 bases between the two germline ends.

V usage is TRBV5-4 and J usage is TRBJ1-1; 7 bases line up with TRBD1. J gave up 1 base and V 2 bases, and 5 bases lay outside the gene matches. Germline V gene data show CDR1 as SGHNT and CDR2 as YYREEE (reference sequence). The CDR3 is made up of 15 amino acids. CDR3 residues: CASSFPDRRNTEAFF. CDR3 nucleotides: TGTGCCAGCAGCTTCCCGGACAGGCGGAACACTGAAGCTTTCTTT.

The chain carries TRBV4-1 and TRBJ1-5, with unresolved D. Per the germline V gene, CDR1 is MGHRA and CDR2 is YSYEKL. The CDR3 is made up of 14 amino acids. Trimming removed 3 bases from V and 5 bases from J, with 11 bases in between. The CDR3 nucleotides read TGCGCCAGCAGCCAGCGGCCCGGAGATCAGCCCCAGCATTTT. It codes for CASSQRPGDQPQHF.

CDR3 nucleotides: TGTGCCAGTAGTATAGGACGTCAAGAGACCCAGTACTTC. It encodes CASSIGRQETQYF. V and J are TRBV19 and TRBJ2-5, with D unclear. CDR1 is LNHDA and CDR2 is SQIVND in the germline V gene (reference sequence). The CDR3 spans 13 residues. V lost 1 base and J 2 bases, leaving 5 bases between the germline ends.

V usage is TRBV7-9 and J usage is TRBJ1-2; 7 nucleotides align to TRBD1. V lost 4 bases and J lost 2; bases outside the gene matches: 7. Germline V gives CDR1 SEHNR, CDR2 FQNEAQ (reference sequence). The CDR3 totals 15 residues. Written as DNA, the CDR3 is TGTGCCAGCAGCTCCCATACAGGGGCCAACTATGGCTACACCTTC. Translating it yields CASSSHTGANYGYTF. Supplemented by reference TRBV7-9 and TRBJ1-2, the full variable domain reads DTGVSQNPRHKITKRGQNVTFRCDPISEHNRLYWYRQTLGQGPEFLTYFQNEAQLEKSRLLSDRFSAERPKGSFSTLEIQRTEQGDSAMYLCASSSHTGANYGYTFGSGTRLTVV.